A selection of T cell receptor beta chains follows, all from one sample in a study of CD8+ T cells in alopecia areata. Assay used: immunoSEQ multiplex PCR; TCRdb lists only in-frame clones, some missing. The table shows fewer than 70,000 clones, with roughly 47% occurring only once. The source material was NKG2D-low CD8+ T cells sorted from blood. The receptors come from a human donor with alopecia areata. CDR3s include the opening cysteine and the closing phenylalanine or tryptophan. The order of the fields is D gene, J gene, clone size, V gene, CDR3 protein, CDR3 DNA. D genes are given only for firm matches. Not all rows give a size; the values are once, few, many and, for expanded clones, a class.

d_call: TRBD2
j_call: TRBJ2-7
clone_size: few
v_call: TRBV7-3
cdr3_aa: CASSWTSGGTYEQYF
cdr3_nt: TGTGCCAGCAGCTGGACTAGCGGGGGAACCTACGAGCAGTACTTC

d_call: TRBD1
j_call: TRBJ1-1
clone_size: NA
v_call: TRBV29-1
cdr3_aa: CSVVSGQGGTEAFF
cdr3_nt: TGCAGCGTTGTATCCGGACAGGGGGGCACTGAAGCTTTCTTT

d_call: TRBD2
j_call: TRBJ2-7
clone_size: NA
v_call: TRBV7-8
cdr3_aa: CASSFNAGGSYEQYF
cdr3_nt: TGTGCCAGCAGCTTTAATGCGGGAGGCTCCTACGAGCAGTACTTC

d_call: NA
j_call: TRBJ1-2
clone_size: NA
v_call: TRBV5-1
cdr3_aa: CASSPGDTNYGYTF
cdr3_nt: TGCGCCAGCAGCCCTGGGGACACTAACTATGGCTACACCTTC

d_call: TRBD1
j_call: TRBJ2-7
clone_size: few
v_call: TRBV5-1
cdr3_aa: CASSLRGQGNEQYF
cdr3_nt: TGCGCCAGCAGCTTACGGGGACAGGGGAACGAGCAGTACTTC

d_call: TRBD1
j_call: TRBJ2-1
clone_size: NA
v_call: TRBV29-1
cdr3_aa: CSVKGQGSYNEQFF
cdr3_nt: TGCAGCGTTAAAGGACAGGGGTCCTACAATGAGCAGTTCTTC

d_call: NA
j_call: TRBJ1-1
clone_size: NA
v_call: TRBV6-5
cdr3_aa: CASSFTPGANTEAFF
cdr3_nt: TGTGCCAGCAGTTTTACCCCAGGAGCCAACACTGAAGCTTTCTTT

d_call: NA
j_call: TRBJ2-1
clone_size: few
v_call: TRBV4-1
cdr3_aa: CASSQDPGNEQFF
cdr3_nt: TGCGCCAGCAGCCAAGACCCGGGAAATGAGCAGTTCTTC

d_call: NA
j_call: TRBJ2-7
clone_size: once
v_call: TRBV6-1
cdr3_aa: CASSEVWMSDGNSYEQYF
cdr3_nt: TGTGCCAGCAGTGAAGTGTGGATGTCGGACGGAAACTCCTACGAGCAGTACTTC

d_call: TRBD1
j_call: TRBJ1-6
clone_size: NA
v_call: TRBV2
cdr3_aa: CASSEVGTGVRPSSPLHF
cdr3_nt: TGTGCCAGCAGTGAAGTGGGGACAGGTGTACGTCCTTCGTCACCCCTCCACTTT

d_call: NA
j_call: TRBJ1-2
clone_size: few
v_call: TRBV5-1
cdr3_aa: CASSGRSYGYTF
cdr3_nt: TGCGCCAGCAGCGGAAGGTCCTATGGCTACACCTTC

d_call: NA
j_call: TRBJ2-5
clone_size: NA
v_call: TRBV9
cdr3_aa: CASSRGWQGQETQYF
cdr3_nt: TGTGCCAGCAGTCGAGGCTGGCAGGGCCAAGAGACCCAGTACTTC

d_call: NA
j_call: TRBJ1-2
clone_size: NA
v_call: TRBV30
cdr3_aa: CAWRELINYGYTF
cdr3_nt: TGTGCCTGGAGGGAACTCATTAACTATGGCTACACCTTC

d_call: NA
j_call: TRBJ1-1
clone_size: few
v_call: TRBV27
cdr3_aa: CASIAGMNTEAFF
cdr3_nt: TGTGCCAGCATTGCCGGGATGAACACTGAAGCTTTCTTT

d_call: NA
j_call: TRBJ1-5
clone_size: NA
v_call: TRBV27
cdr3_aa: CASSLEGSRGNQPQHF
cdr3_nt: TGTGCCAGCAGTTTAGAGGGGAGTCGGGGCAATCAGCCCCAGCATTTT

d_call: NA
j_call: TRBJ2-7
clone_size: NA
v_call: TRBV27
cdr3_aa: CASSFSFSYEQYF
cdr3_nt: TGTGCCAGCAGTTTCTCCTTCTCCTACGAGCAGTACTTC

d_call: NA
j_call: TRBJ2-7
clone_size: NA
v_call: TRBV25-1
cdr3_aa: CASRGQRYYEQYF
cdr3_nt: TGTGCCAGCAGAGGACAGAGGTACTACGAGCAGTACTTC

d_call: NA
j_call: TRBJ2-2
clone_size: NA
v_call: TRBV29-1
cdr3_aa: CSVEDTDYPSTGELFF
cdr3_nt: TGCAGCGTTGAAGATACGGACTACCCATCCACCGGGGAGCTGTTTTTT

d_call: TRBD1
j_call: TRBJ2-7
clone_size: NA
v_call: TRBV7-9
cdr3_aa: CASSDGTVPYEQYF
cdr3_nt: TGTGCCAGCAGCGACGGGACAGTGCCCTACGAGCAGTACTTC

d_call: TRBD2
j_call: TRBJ2-7
clone_size: NA
v_call: TRBV27
cdr3_aa: CASSLSWEGPYEQYF
cdr3_nt: TGTGCCAGCAGTTTATCCTGGGAGGGTCCCTACGAGCAGTACTTC

d_call: NA
j_call: TRBJ1-2
clone_size: few
v_call: TRBV29-1
cdr3_aa: CSADFRGYTF
cdr3_nt: TGCAGCGCTGATTTCCGCGGCTACACCTTC

d_call: NA
j_call: TRBJ2-7
clone_size: NA
v_call: TRBV27
cdr3_aa: CASSLRGPLGDEQYF
cdr3_nt: TGTGCCAGCAGTTTAAGGGGACCTCTGGGGGACGAGCAGTACTTC

d_call: NA
j_call: TRBJ2-7
clone_size: NA
v_call: TRBV10-3
cdr3_aa: CAISPNLYEQYF
cdr3_nt: TGTGCCATCAGTCCTAACCTCTACGAGCAGTACTTC

d_call: TRBD1
j_call: TRBJ2-7
clone_size: many
v_call: TRBV5-4
cdr3_aa: CASSLPGQGFYEQYF
cdr3_nt: TGTGCCAGCTCCCTCCCGGGACAGGGTTTCTACGAGCAGTACTTC

d_call: NA
j_call: TRBJ1-2
clone_size: NA
v_call: TRBV2
cdr3_aa: CASGDRIRVYGYTF
cdr3_nt: TGTGCCAGCGGAGACAGGATTCGGGTCTATGGCTACACCTTC

d_call: TRBD1
j_call: TRBJ2-3
clone_size: few
v_call: TRBV7-2
cdr3_aa: CASSLEVGRGRADTQYF
cdr3_nt: TGTGCCAGCAGCTTAGAAGTAGGCAGGGGGCGCGCAGATACGCAGTATTTT

d_call: NA
j_call: TRBJ1-5
clone_size: NA
v_call: TRBV25-1
cdr3_aa: CASSDTASNQPQHF
cdr3_nt: TGTGCCAGCAGTGATACGGCGAGCAATCAGCCCCAGCATTTT

d_call: NA
j_call: TRBJ1-1
clone_size: NA
v_call: TRBV7-9
cdr3_aa: CASSSGRLNTEAFF
cdr3_nt: TGTGCCAGCAGCTCGGGACGGTTGAACACTGAAGCTTTCTTT

d_call: TRBD1
j_call: TRBJ2-7
clone_size: NA
v_call: TRBV7-8
cdr3_aa: CASSVSGQGHNEQYF
cdr3_nt: TGTGCCAGCAGCGTAAGTGGACAGGGCCACAACGAGCAGTACTTC